The rows below give T cell receptor beta chains drawn from one sample of a study of T cells expressing NK-cell markers. TCRdb re-called the 5' RACE reads; every CDR3 protein appears as one record, without DNA. This table lists roughly 390,000 distinct CDR3 sequences. The specimen was blood T cells: a sorted CD56 or NKG2C T cell subset, CD4+ or CD8+ T cells, or bulk PBMC T cells (not recorded which). The receptors were sampled from a man aged 18-75 years in good health. The CDR3 runs from the conserved cysteine through the conserved F or W.

TRBV2	TRBJ2-2	CASSDNWLANTGELFF
TRBV7-9	TRBJ1-6	CASSTGTGGPLHF
TRBV20-1	TRBJ2-1	CSARVPRGPNEQFF
TRBV7-9	TRBJ2-7	CASSLDRGAQYF
TRBV20-1	TRBJ1-2	CSARPTRTATNYGYTF
TRBV5-4	TRBJ1-1	CASAGGASTEAFF
TRBV6-1	TRBJ2-3	CASSSNMQRGSAGNTQYF
TRBV6-5	TRBJ1-6	CASSSRTASSYNSPLHF
TRBV20-1	TRBJ2-1	CSARSSTLVINEQFF
TRBV7-3	TRBJ2-1	CASSSQPGGGSEQFF
TRBV5-1	TRBJ2-7	CASSLGDSRHYEQYF
TRBV6-5	TRBJ2-2	CASSYSNRRQGGAGELFF
TRBV12-3/TRBV12-4	TRBJ2-1	CASSQEQFNNEQFF
TRBV3-1	TRBJ2-1	CASSRWGASYNEQFF
TRBV7-8	TRBJ2-5	CASSSGLYPRTYQETQYF
TRBV20-1	TRBJ2-1	CSARPEGAAFYNEQFF
TRBV4-1	TRBJ1-5	CASSQVWRENQPQHF